Following are 8 T cell receptor beta chains from one sample sequenced in a study of shared clonotypes between healthy human individuals. Only in-frame clones appear in the TCRdb table, and some are missing; sequencing was by immunoSEQ multiplex PCR. The sample holds approximately 1,500,000 clones, 95% to 99% seen once. Sequenced: naive CD4+ T cells sorted from blood. Indicated subset: CD45RA+ positively selected. The receptor source for this set is a man aged 25 to 40 in good health.

CDR3 protein: CASSLIGQGGSPNYGYTF. The CDR3 nucleotides read TGTGCCAGCAGTTTAATAGGACAGGGGGGATCCCCCAACTATGGCTACACCTTC. The rearrangement links TRBV28 to TRBJ1-2, with 10 bases fitting TRBD1. Losses at the gene ends were 2 bases for V and 2 bases for J; bases not matched to a gene: 11. CDR1 is MDHEN and CDR2 is SYDVKM in the germline V gene. The CDR3 extends over 18 amino acids.

The chain is built from TRBV19 and TRBJ2-7; D is perhaps TRBD1 or TRBD2 (5 bases each). V was cut by 1 base and J by 1 base, with 14 bases left in between. Germline CDR1 reads LNHDA; CDR2 reads SQIVND (reference sequence). This CDR3 region has 16 residues. CDR3 in amino acids: CASSIAGTISSYEQYF. CDR3 DNA sequence: TGTGCCAGTAGTATAGCCGGGACGATCAGTTCCTACGAGCAGTACTTC.

The J gene is TRBJ2-2, the V gene TRBV19, with TRBD2 matching over 8 bases. The V gene's germline CDR1 is LNHDA and CDR2 SQIVND (reference sequence). V trimming: 6 bases; J trimming: 5 bases; junction bases outside the gene matches: 11. The CDR3 is 16 residues long. The CDR3 protein is CASSLLAGGRTGELFF. CDR3 in DNA: TGTGCCAGTAGCCTGTTGGCGGGAGGAAGGACCGGGGAGCTGTTTTTT. The full variable domain, its missing parts supplied by reference TRBV19 and TRBJ2-2, is DGGITQSPKYLFRKEGQNVTLSCEQNLNHDAMYWYRQDPGQGLRLIYYSQIVNDFQKGDIAEGYSVSREKKESFPLTVTSAQKNPTAFYLCASSLLAGGRTGELFFGEGSRLTVL.

The rearrangement links TRBV27 to TRBJ2-6; D is unresolved. The V gene's germline CDR1 is MNHEY and CDR2 SMNVEV (reference sequence). The CDR3 sequence is 17 residues long. V was shortened by 5 bases and J by 2 bases, with 16 bases between the two germline ends. The CDR3 is CASSEARGLAGANVLTF. The CDR3 coding sequence is TGTGCCAGCAGTGAAGCTCGAGGCCTAGCTGGGGCCAACGTCCTGACTTTC.

Comments on this clone: The identical CDR3 is also encoded by other nucleotide sequences in the sample. V gene TRBV18 combines with J gene TRBJ2-3; TRBD1 might be the D (5 bases). Germline V gene sequence: CDR1 KGHSH, CDR2 LQKENI. V lost 1 base, J lost 4 bases, and 12 bases lay in between. The CDR3 length is 15 residues. CDR3 sequence reads: CASSPLSAGPDTQYF. The CDR3 nucleotides are TGTGCCAGCTCACCACTCTCGGCAGGGCCAGATACGCAGTATTTT.

The chain recombines TRBV18 with TRBJ2-2, with D maybe TRBD1 (6 bases). The CDR3 has 15 amino acids. Germline V gene data show CDR1 as KGHSH and CDR2 as LQKENI. Trimming took off 3 bases at V and 3 bases at J, with 11 bases between the two ends. The CDR3 reads CASSPGQLYTGELFF. Here the CDR3 DNA reads TGTGCCAGCTCACCCGGACAGCTATACACCGGGGAGCTGTTTTTT.

This chain's CDR3 is CAWRAKGGLETQYF. The CDR3 region has the DNA TGTGCCTGGAGGGCAAAGGGGGGGCTGGAGACCCAGTACTTC. The gene calls are TRBV30 and TRBJ2-5; tentatively, D is TRBD2 (7 bases). The CDR3 consists of 14 residues. CDR1 is GTSNPN and CDR2 is SVGIG in the germline V gene (reference sequence). The V end was cut by 3 bases, the J end by 5 bases, with 16 bases between.

The chain links TRBV13 to TRBJ2-3; TRBD1 might be the D (6 bases). Trimming cost V 0 bases and J 7 bases, with 14 bases left between them. CDR3 length equals 15 residues. The germline gives CDR1 PRHDT, CDR2 FYEKMQ (reference sequence). CDR3 in amino acids: CASSLGGQPRNTQYF. The DNA for the CDR3 is TGTGCCAGCAGCTTAGGGGGACAACCGAGGAATACGCAGTATTTT.